The source of this TCR beta chain is a study of early T cells in non-severe SARS-CoV-2 infection. Overall study context: The authors sequenced bulk RNA from unsorted whole blood, leaving chains unpaired.

This clonotype was seen repeatedly, ten times or more. No antigen is known for it. Trimming removed 1 base from V and 3 bases from J; junction bases left unmatched: 4. The length of the CDR3 is 14 residues. Germline V gene sequence: CDR1 DFQATT, CDR2 SNEGSKA (reference sequence). As part of library construction, unique molecular identifiers were attached to individual cDNA molecules. Via MiXCR, TCRdb re-called the 5' RACE reads, giving one row per CDR3 protein. Among approximately 43,000 distinct CDR3 sequences listed, around 6.8% were seen once. Overall study results and limits: Using VDJdb, the matching emphasized anti-spike CD8 responses while missing private and CD4 specificities.

Sequenced input: whole blood. The sequence derives from an adult who was a healthcare worker with PCR-confirmed SARS-CoV-2 infection or an uninfected control (not recorded which). The chain recombines TRBV20-1 with TRBJ2-7; TRBD1 matches 9 bases. Here the CDR3 DNA reads TGCAGTGCTAGAGCAGGGGACAGGGACTACGAGCAGTACTTC. Amino acid sequence: CSARAGDRDYEQYF.